This T cell receptor beta chain was identified during a study of CD8 T cells in Susac syndrome. The authors negatively isolated CD8+ and CD4+ T cells and FACS-enriched TEMRA cells. This clonotype was seen more than once but under ten times. CDR3 length equals 13 residues. Trimming pared 5 bases from V and 3 bases from J, leaving 14 bases between. Germline CDR1 is DFQATT and CDR2 is SNEGSKA (reference sequence). With random hexamers, reverse transcription was performed on about 0.5 to 1 ug of RNA. In TCRdb, the immunoSEQ multiplex PCR reads were re-called with MiXCR into one record per CDR3 protein. This sample has approximately 180,000 distinct CDR3 sequences; roughly 91% occur once, and the top ten carry 0.075% to 0.095%.

The gene calls are TRBV20-1 and TRBJ2-7; the D gene could be TRBD1 or TRBD2 (5 bases each). The sequenced material came from CD4+ T cells from PBMCs. The TCR originated in a human donor with Susac syndrome. CDR3 bases: TGCAGTGCTCCTAGGGGCGGGCTCTACGAGCAGTACTTC. It is translated as CSAPRGGLYEQYF.